The 28 T cell receptor beta chains given below trace back to one sample, sequenced in a study of human thymus T cells. Profiled with immunoSEQ multiplex PCR; TCRdb holds only in-frame clones, not every one. Altogether tens of thousands of clones are present, 85% to 95% being singletons, with the ten largest covering around 0.03%. Resected material from corrective heart surgery provided the thymus tissue analysed. Material: thymus tissue. All receptors derive from a girl under three years old with a congenital heart defect but otherwise immunologically healthy.

This chain links TRBV11-2 with TRBJ2-3, with a tentative D call TRBD2 (5 bases). Per the germline V gene, CDR1 is SGHAT and CDR2 is FQNNGV. Trimming took off 0 bases at V and 1 base at J, with 17 bases between the two ends. The CDR3 runs 18 residues. CDR3 nucleotides: TGTGCCAGCAGCTTAGAGGTCACAAAGGGAGCGGGCACAGATACGCAGTATTTT. As protein: CASSLEVTKGAGTDTQYF.

The chain couples TRBV28 to TRBJ1-4; D not certain. Germline CDR1 MDHEN, CDR2 SYDVKM. This CDR3 has 16 residues. V lost 3 bases and J lost 3, with 14 bases in between. CDR3 residues: CASSLGLRVANEKLFF. Here the CDR3 DNA reads TGTGCCAGCAGTTTGGGTTTGAGGGTAGCTAATGAAAAACTGTTTTTT.

The rearrangement uses TRBV15 and TRBJ2-5; 8 bases match TRBD2. J was trimmed by 5 bases and V by 1 base; bases with no gene match: 15. CDR3 length: 18 residues. Germline V gene data show CDR1 as LNHNV and CDR2 as YYDKDF (reference sequence). The CDR3: CATSRGSLAGSSWETQYF. CDR3 DNA sequence: TGTGCCACCAGCAGAGGTTCGTTAGCGGGATCGTCTTGGGAGACCCAGTACTTC.

The rearrangement uses TRBV6-1 and TRBJ1-1, with D possibly being TRBD1 (5 bases). The CDR3 contains 13 residues. Trimming removed 7 bases from V and 1 base from J, with 10 bases in between. The germline V gene encodes CDR1 MNHNS and CDR2 SASEGT. CDR3: CASKGRGNTEAFF. CDR3 DNA sequence: TGTGCCAGCAAGGGACGGGGGAACACTGAAGCTTTCTTT.

The gene calls are TRBV20-1 and TRBJ2-1, with D tentatively TRBD1 or TRBD2 (5 bases each). This CDR3 spans 10 amino acids. Germline V gene sequence: CDR1 DFQATT, CDR2 SNEGSKA (reference sequence). The germline V and J ends were trimmed by 4 bases and 11 bases, with 9 bases remaining between them. The CDR3 sequence is CSATGRKQFF. CDR3 coding DNA: TGCAGTGCTACGGGGCGGAAGCAGTTCTTC.

This sequence joins TRBV2 and TRBJ2-2; 7 nucleotides line up with TRBD1. The CDR3 has 17 residues. Germline CDR1 SNHLY, CDR2 FYNNEI. The J segment lost 4 bases and the V segment lost 6 bases, leaving 14 bases of the junction unmatched. In DNA, the CDR3 is TGTGCCAGCAGAAGAGACAGGGTCCAAGGGTCCACCGGGGAGCTGTTTTTT. This gives the protein CASRRDRVQGSTGELFF.

The V gene is TRBV5-1, the J gene TRBJ2-1, with TRBD2 matching over 7 bases. The germline gives CDR1 SGHRS, CDR2 YFSETQ. The V gene end was trimmed by 3 bases and the J gene end by 4 bases; junction bases not matched to a gene: 16. CDR3 length equals 18 residues. Here the CDR3 DNA reads TGCGCCAGCAGCTACCCAAGCCCGCGGGAGAGAAGGTACAATGAGCAGTTCTTC. As protein: CASSYPSPRERRYNEQFF.

The genes are TRBV5-8 and TRBJ2-7; a possible D gene is TRBD2 (7 bases). Germline V gives CDR1 SGHTS, CDR2 YDEGEE. This CDR3 has 16 amino acids. Trimming removed 1 base from V and 0 bases from J, with 14 bases in between. Here the CDR3 reads CASSLSVGGDSYEQYF. CDR3 coding DNA: TGTGCCAGCAGCTTGTCGGTAGGGGGGGACTCCTACGAGCAGTACTTC.

This sequence joins TRBV27 and TRBJ1-4; D might be TRBD1 (5 bases). This CDR3 region has 15 residues. Trimming pared 2 bases from V and 4 bases from J, leaving 11 bases between. Germline CDR1 and CDR2: MNHEY and SMNVEV (reference sequence). CDR3 protein: CASSLTARGNEKLFF. The CDR3 nucleotides are TGTGCCAGCAGTTTAACGGCGAGGGGTAATGAAAAACTGTTTTTT.

The gene calls are TRBV16 and TRBJ2-7; TRBD2 might be the D (7 bases). The CDR3 consists of 20 residues. V was trimmed by 0 bases and J by 3 bases, leaving 27 bases between them. CDR1 KGHSY and CDR2 FQNENV come from the germline V gene. CDR3 sequence: CASSQSFWEGTSNFYYEQYF. CDR3 DNA: TGTGCCAGCAGCCAATCATTTTGGGAGGGGACATCCAACTTTTACTACGAGCAGTACTTC. Together with reference TRBV16 and TRBJ2-7, the CDR3 gives the full variable domain: GEEVAQTPKHLVRGEGQKAKLYCAPIKGHSYVFWYQQVLKNEFKFLISFQNENVFDETGMPKERFSAKCLPNSPCSLEIQATKLEDSAVYFCASSQSFWEGTSNFYYEQYFGPGTRLTVT.

This clone is a singleton in its sample. Other DNA sequences in this sample translate to the same CDR3. The chain carries TRBV6-1 and TRBJ1-2; no reliable D call. V lost 1 base to trimming and J lost 8 bases, with 8 bases between them. The CDR3 consists of 12 residues. Germline-derived CDR1 and CDR2 are MNHNS and SASEGT. DNA of the CDR3: TGTGCCAGCAGTGAAGGACAACGAGGCTACACCTTC. Translating it yields CASSEGQRGYTF.

The genes are TRBV4-3 and TRBJ1-2; 8 nucleotides match TRBD1. The V gene end was trimmed by 1 base and the J gene end by 4 bases; junction bases not matched to a gene: 5. The germline CDR1 and CDR2 sequences are LGHNA and YSLEER. The CDR3 is made up of 15 amino acids. Written as DNA, the CDR3 is TGCGCCAGCAGCCAAGGAACCACAGGGGGCTATGGCTACACCTTC. Protein product: CASSQGTTGGYGYTF.

The chain has TRBV7-2 and TRBJ2-7; the D gene could be TRBD1 or TRBD2 (5 bases each). V was cut by 5 bases and J by 0 bases, with 11 bases left in between. There are 14 residues in the CDR3. Germline lookup yields CDR1 SGHTA and CDR2 FQGNSA. CDR3 protein: CASSPGLASYEQYF. CDR3 nucleotide sequence: TGTGCCAGCAGCCCGGGGCTAGCCTCCTACGAGCAGTACTTC.

The chain links TRBV27 to TRBJ2-7, with unresolved D. The CDR3 covers 13 residues. Between the trimmed V and J ends, which lost 8 bases and 6 bases, there was a span of 17 bases. The germline gives CDR1 MNHEY, CDR2 SMNVEV (reference sequence). The CDR3 is CASGNQDRFEQYF. As DNA, the CDR3 is TGTGCCAGCGGTAACCAGGATCGGTTCGAGCAGTACTTC.

The chain carries TRBV5-4 and TRBJ2-1; a possible D gene is TRBD2 (5 bases). Trimming took 4 bases from V and 3 from J, leaving 14 bases between them. From germline, CDR1 is SGHNT and CDR2 YYREEE (reference sequence). The CDR3 extends over 15 amino acids. CDR3 residues: CASSPAGFYYNEQFF. DNA for the CDR3: TGTGCCAGCAGCCCGGCGGGCTTTTACTACAATGAGCAGTTCTTC.

The chain links TRBV7-9 to TRBJ2-3; tentatively, D is TRBD2 (5 bases). V lost 1 base, J lost 5 bases, and 13 bases lay in between. This CDR3 comprises 15 residues. Looked up from germline, CDR1 is SEHNR and CDR2 is FQNEAQ (reference sequence). The CDR3 spells CASSLGSRTQDTQYF. DNA of the CDR3: TGTGCCAGCAGCTTAGGGTCTCGGACTCAAGATACGCAGTATTTT. Based on the CDR3 plus reference TRBV7-9 and TRBJ2-3, the full variable domain is DTGVSQNPRHKITKRGQNVTFRCDPISEHNRLYWYRQTLGQGPEFLTYFQNEAQLEKSRLLSDRFSAERPKGSFSTLEIQRTEQGDSAMYLCASSLGSRTQDTQYFGPGTRLTVL.

This clone was detected only a few times. The CDR3 DNA reads as TGTGCCAGCAAGGGGGGGCCCACAGATACGCAGTATTTT. Encoded protein: CASKGGPTDTQYF. V is TRBV28 and J is TRBJ2-3; possibly TRBD2 for D (7 bases). Trimming shortened V by 7 bases and J by 2 bases, and 10 bases separated the two germline ends. Germline lookup yields CDR1 MDHEN and CDR2 SYDVKM. The CDR3 length is 13 residues.

The V call is TRBV15, the J call TRBJ2-1; no reliable D call. The CDR3 runs 15 residues. The V gene's germline CDR1 is LNHNV and CDR2 YYDKDF (reference sequence). The germline V and J ends were trimmed by 0 bases and 5 bases, with 11 bases remaining between them. DNA for the CDR3: TGTGCCACCAGCAGAGATCTAGGACCTAACAATGAGCAGTTCTTC. Its translation: CATSRDLGPNNEQFF.

Regarding this clone: Relative to the germline gene, one junction end is altered; a read error may explain this. The CDR3 DNA is TGTGCCACCAGCACTGAGGGGACAGGGTTTCGATTACCCCACCAGGAGACCCAGTACTTC. Amino acids: CATSTEGTGFRLPHQETQYF. V gene TRBV15 combines with J gene TRBJ2-5; 9 positions match TRBD1. CDR1 is LNHNV, CDR2 YYDKDF, per germline (reference sequence). This CDR3 spans 20 amino acids.

This chain connects TRBV27 to TRBJ2-1, with 7 bases aligning to TRBD2. Germline trimming cut 6 bases from V and 8 bases from J; bases unmatched to any gene: 19. Germline V gene data show CDR1 as MNHEY and CDR2 as SMNVEV (reference sequence). This CDR3 contains 17 residues. The CDR3 bases are TGTGCCAGCAGATTAATCGGAGGAGGGAGGGCCCGGGATGAGCAGTTCTTC. As protein: CASRLIGGGRARDEQFF.

The chain combines TRBV30 with TRBJ2-1, with 11 bases aligning to TRBD2. Trimming at V came to 2 bases and at J to 6 bases, leaving 6 bases not matched to a gene. CDR3 size: 15 residues. Germline CDR1 is GTSNPN and CDR2 is SVGIG (reference sequence). The CDR3 nucleotides read TGTGCCTGGAGTTTCGGGACTAGCGGACTCAATGAGCAGTTCTTC. This sequence encodes CAWSFGTSGLNEQFF.

The CDR3 bases are TGTGCCAGCAGCCCGAAACTAGCGCGCTCCTACGAGCAGTACTTC. Its protein product is CASSPKLARSYEQYF. The V gene is TRBV5-6, the J gene TRBJ2-7; 7 bases fit TRBD2. V was pared by 4 bases and J by 0 bases, with 7 bases of the junction left unmatched. Germline V gene sequence: CDR1 SGHDT, CDR2 YYEEEE. The CDR3 is 15 amino acids. Full variable domain (remainder filled in from reference TRBV5-6 and TRBJ2-7): DAGVTQSPTHLIKTRGQQVTLRCSPKSGHDTVSWYQQALGQGPQFIFQYYEEEERQRGNFPDRFSGHQFPNYSSELNVNALLLGDSALYLCASSPKLARSYEQYFGPGTRLTVT.

V gene TRBV15 combines with J gene TRBJ2-2, with 9 bases aligning to TRBD2. CDR1 is LNHNV, CDR2 YYDKDF, per germline (reference sequence). V lost 0 bases, J lost 1 base, and 6 bases stayed unmatched. This CDR3 has 18 amino acids. The CDR3 sequence is CATSRDGASGMNTGELFF. As DNA, the CDR3 is TGTGCCACCAGCAGAGATGGCGCTAGCGGGATGAACACCGGGGAGCTGTTTTTT. Complete variable domain (other parts from reference TRBV15 and TRBJ2-2): DAMVIQNPRYQVTQFGKPVTLSCSQTLNHNVMYWYQQKSSQAPKLLFHYYDKDFNNEADTPDNFQSRRPNTSFCFLDIRSPGLGDTAMYLCATSRDGASGMNTGELFFGEGSRLTVL.

The V and J genes are TRBV18 and TRBJ1-1, with D hard to call. CDR1 KGHSH and CDR2 LQKENI come from the germline V gene. The V and J ends lost 1 base and 3 bases respectively, with 21 bases between them. This CDR3 has 18 residues. DNA of the CDR3: TGTGCCAGCTCACCACGTAGGGCACGGTTGTGGGAGCACACTGAAGCTTTCTTT. The encoded protein is CASSPRRARLWEHTEAFF.

The chain couples TRBV7-9 to TRBJ2-1; D possibly corresponds to TRBD2 (6 bases). Per germline, CDR1 SEHNR and CDR2 FQNEAQ (reference sequence). The V gene lost 2 bases and the J gene lost 3 bases, with 14 bases spanning the gap. The CDR3 has 16 amino acids. DNA for the CDR3: TGTGCCAGCAGCTTACTGGGGGGAGGAGGCTACAATGAGCAGTTCTTC. Translating it yields CASSLLGGGGYNEQFF.

J is TRBJ1-2 and V is TRBV5-1; 7 bases fit TRBD1. This CDR3 comprises 13 residues. The germline V gene has CDR1 SGHRS and CDR2 YFSETQ. Trimming took 4 bases from V and 7 from J; bases not matched to a gene: 7. The DNA for the CDR3 is TGCGCCAGCAGCCTGACAGGGTATAGTGGCTACACCTTC. Translation gives CASSLTGYSGYTF.

The chain combines TRBV30 with TRBJ1-2; TRBD1 aligns across 8 bases. This CDR3 is built from 14 residues. Germline CDR1 reads GTSNPN; CDR2 reads SVGIG (reference sequence). The trim removed 0 bases at V and 7 bases at J, leaving 7 bases unmatched. The CDR3 DNA is TGTGCCTGGAGTGTAGGACAGGGCAACGGTGGCTACACCTTC. Its translation: CAWSVGQGNGGYTF.

The chain carries TRBV6-5 and TRBJ1-3; D uncertain. CDR3 length equals 15 residues. The germline V gene encodes CDR1 MNHEY and CDR2 SVGAGI. V gave up 5 bases and J gave up 0 bases, with 11 bases separating them. The CDR3, as DNA: TGTGCCAGCAGTCCCCGACAACACTCTGGAAACACCATATATTTT. Protein sequence: CASSPRQHSGNTIYF.